In its sample, the clone carrying this TCR beta chain was seen once. Its antigen remains unknown. The sample belongs to a study of T cell responses to AZD1222 COVID-19 vaccine. Overall study: Both about-4-week and about-12-week second-dose recipients were combined. Study conclusions and caveats: Spike-spanning, vaccine-associated CD4 TCRs were dominant at 160-218 and 743-854.

The method was immunoSEQ multiplex PCR; TCRdb's version includes in-frame clones alone and lacks a portion of them. This sample has 150,000 or so clones, with 80% to 90% found just once. The CDR3 covers 13 residues. The V end lost 5 bases, the J end lost 2 bases, and 7 bases lay between the germline ends. Germline lookup yields CDR1 WSHSY and CDR2 SAAADI. Source: peripheral blood, taken on day 0 of AZD1222 vaccination. The chain couples TRBV10-2 to TRBJ1-3; possibly TRBD1 for D (5 bases). This clonotype was sampled from an adult in good health. CDR3 protein: CASSPQAGNTIYF. Here the CDR3 DNA reads TGCGCCAGCAGTCCACAGGCTGGAAACACCATATATTTT.